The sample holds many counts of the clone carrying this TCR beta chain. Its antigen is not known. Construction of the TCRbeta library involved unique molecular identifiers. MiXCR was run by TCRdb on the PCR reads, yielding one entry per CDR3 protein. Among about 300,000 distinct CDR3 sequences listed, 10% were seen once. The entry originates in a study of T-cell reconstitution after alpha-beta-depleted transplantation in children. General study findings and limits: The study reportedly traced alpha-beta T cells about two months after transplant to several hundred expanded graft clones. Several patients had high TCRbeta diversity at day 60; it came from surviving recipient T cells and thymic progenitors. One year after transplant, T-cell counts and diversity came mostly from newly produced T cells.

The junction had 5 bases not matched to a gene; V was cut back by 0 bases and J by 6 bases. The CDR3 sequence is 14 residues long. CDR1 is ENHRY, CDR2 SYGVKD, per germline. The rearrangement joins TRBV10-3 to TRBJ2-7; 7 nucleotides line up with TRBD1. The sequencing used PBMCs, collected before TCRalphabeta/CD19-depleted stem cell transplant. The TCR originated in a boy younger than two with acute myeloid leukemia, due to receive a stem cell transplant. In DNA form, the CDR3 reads TGTGCCATCAGTGAGTCCTTAACAGGGGTCGAGCAGTACTTC. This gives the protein CAISESLTGVEQYF.